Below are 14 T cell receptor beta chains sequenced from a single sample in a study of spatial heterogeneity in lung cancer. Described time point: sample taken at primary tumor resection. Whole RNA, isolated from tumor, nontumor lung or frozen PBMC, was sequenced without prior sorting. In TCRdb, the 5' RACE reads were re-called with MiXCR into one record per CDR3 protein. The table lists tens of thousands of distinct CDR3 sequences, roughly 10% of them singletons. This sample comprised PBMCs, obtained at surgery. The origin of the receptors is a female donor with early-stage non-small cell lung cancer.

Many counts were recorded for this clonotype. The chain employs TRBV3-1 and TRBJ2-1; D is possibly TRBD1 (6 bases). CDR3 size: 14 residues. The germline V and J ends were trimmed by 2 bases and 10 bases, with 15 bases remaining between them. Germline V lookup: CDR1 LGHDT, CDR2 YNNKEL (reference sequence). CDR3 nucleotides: TGTGCCAGCAGCCAACTTAAACAGGGTTCCGAGCAGTTCTTC. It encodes CASSQLKQGSEQFF.

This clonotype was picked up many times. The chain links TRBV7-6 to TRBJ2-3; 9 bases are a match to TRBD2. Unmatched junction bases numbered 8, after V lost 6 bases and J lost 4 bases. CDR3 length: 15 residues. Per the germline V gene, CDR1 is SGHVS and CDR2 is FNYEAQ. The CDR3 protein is CASSQSGGSSDTQYF. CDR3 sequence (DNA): TGTGCCAGCAGTCAGAGCGGGGGGAGCTCAGATACGCAGTATTTT.

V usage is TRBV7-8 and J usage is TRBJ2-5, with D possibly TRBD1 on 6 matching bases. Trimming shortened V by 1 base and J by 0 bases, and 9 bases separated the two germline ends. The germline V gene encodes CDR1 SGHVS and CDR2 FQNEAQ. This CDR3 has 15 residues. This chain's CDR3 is CASSLEGVHQETQYF. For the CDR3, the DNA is TGTGCCAGCAGCTTAGAGGGGGTGCACCAAGAGACCCAGTACTTC.

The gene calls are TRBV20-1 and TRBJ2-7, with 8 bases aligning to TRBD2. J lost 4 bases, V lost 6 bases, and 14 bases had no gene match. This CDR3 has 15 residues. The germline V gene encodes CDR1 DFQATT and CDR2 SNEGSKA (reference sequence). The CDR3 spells CSAGEDGTRRYEQYF. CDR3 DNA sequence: TGCAGTGCGGGAGAGGATGGGACTAGGAGGTACGAGCAGTACTTC.

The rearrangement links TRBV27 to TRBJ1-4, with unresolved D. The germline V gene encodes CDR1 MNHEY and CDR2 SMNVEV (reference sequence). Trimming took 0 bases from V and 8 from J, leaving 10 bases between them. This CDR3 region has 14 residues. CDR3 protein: CASSLSRPSEKLFF. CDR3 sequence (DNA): TGTGCCAGCAGTTTATCCCGTCCGTCCGAAAAACTGTTTTTT.

The CDR3 spells CSASPLSGGPPSSTDTQYF. In DNA, the CDR3 is TGCAGTGCTAGTCCCCTCAGCGGGGGGCCACCCAGTAGCACAGATACGCAGTATTTT. The chain links TRBV20-1 to TRBJ2-3, with TRBD2 matching 9 bases. The CDR3 consists of 19 residues. Trimming at V came to 3 bases and at J to 0 bases, leaving 16 bases not matched to a gene. Germline V gene data show CDR1 as DFQATT and CDR2 as SNEGSKA (reference sequence).

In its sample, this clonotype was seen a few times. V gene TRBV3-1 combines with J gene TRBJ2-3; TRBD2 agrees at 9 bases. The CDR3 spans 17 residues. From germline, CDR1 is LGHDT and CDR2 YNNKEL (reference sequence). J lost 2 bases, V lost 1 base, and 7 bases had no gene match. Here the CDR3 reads CASSQVRLAAFTDTQYF. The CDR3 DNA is TGTGCCAGCAGCCAAGTTAGACTAGCGGCCTTCACAGATACGCAGTATTTT.

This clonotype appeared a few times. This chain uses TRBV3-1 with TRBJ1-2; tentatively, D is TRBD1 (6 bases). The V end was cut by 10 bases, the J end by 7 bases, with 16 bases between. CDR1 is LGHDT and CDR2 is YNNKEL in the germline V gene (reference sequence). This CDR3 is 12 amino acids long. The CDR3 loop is CATARGGSGYTF. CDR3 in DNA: TGTGCCACCGCCCGGGGGGGCTCTGGCTACACCTTC.

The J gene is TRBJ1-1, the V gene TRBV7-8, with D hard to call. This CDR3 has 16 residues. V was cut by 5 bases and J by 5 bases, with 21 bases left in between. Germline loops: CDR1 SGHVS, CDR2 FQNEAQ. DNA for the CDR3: TGTGCCAGCAGCACCCAGCACGGGAGATCCGGAACTGAAGCTTTCTTT. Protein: CASSTQHGRSGTEAFF.

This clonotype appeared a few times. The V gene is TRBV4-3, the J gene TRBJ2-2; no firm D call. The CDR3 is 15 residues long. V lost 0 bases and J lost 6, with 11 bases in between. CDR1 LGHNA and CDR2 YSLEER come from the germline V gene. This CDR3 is CASSQEPEQAGELFF. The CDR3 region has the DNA TGCGCCAGCAGCCAAGAACCCGAGCAAGCCGGGGAGCTGTTTTTT.

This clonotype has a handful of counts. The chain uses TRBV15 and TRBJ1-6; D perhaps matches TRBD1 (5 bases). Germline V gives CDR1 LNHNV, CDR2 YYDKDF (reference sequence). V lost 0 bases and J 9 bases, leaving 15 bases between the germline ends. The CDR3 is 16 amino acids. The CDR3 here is CATSRDPGRTSSPLHF. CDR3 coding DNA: TGTGCCACCAGCAGAGATCCGGGCAGGACAAGTTCACCCCTCCACTTT. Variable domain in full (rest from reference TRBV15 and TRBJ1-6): DAMVIQNPRYQVTQFGKPVTLSCSQTLNHNVMYWYQQKSSQAPKLLFHYYDKDFNNEADTPDNFQSRRPNTSFCFLDIRSPGLGDTAMYLCATSRDPGRTSSPLHFGNGTRLTVT.

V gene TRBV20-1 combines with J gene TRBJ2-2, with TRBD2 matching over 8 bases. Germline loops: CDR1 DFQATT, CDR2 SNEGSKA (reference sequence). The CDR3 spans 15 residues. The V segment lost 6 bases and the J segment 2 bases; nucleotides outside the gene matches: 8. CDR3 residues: CSATVAGTNTGELFF. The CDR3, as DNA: TGCAGTGCAACTGTAGCGGGGACTAACACCGGGGAGCTGTTTTTT.

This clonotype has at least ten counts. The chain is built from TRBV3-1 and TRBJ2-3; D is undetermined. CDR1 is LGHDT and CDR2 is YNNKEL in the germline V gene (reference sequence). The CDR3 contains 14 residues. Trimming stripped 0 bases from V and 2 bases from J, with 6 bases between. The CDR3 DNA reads TGTGCCAGCAGCCAAGATCACCACACAGATACGCAGTATTTT. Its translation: CASSQDHHTDTQYF.

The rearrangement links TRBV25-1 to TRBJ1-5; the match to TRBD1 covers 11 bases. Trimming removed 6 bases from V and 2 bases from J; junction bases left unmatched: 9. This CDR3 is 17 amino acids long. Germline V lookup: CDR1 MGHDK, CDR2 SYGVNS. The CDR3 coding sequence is TGTGCCAGCAGCTCGGGACAGGGGGTTAGGGGCAATCAGCCCCAGCATTTT. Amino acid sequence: CASSSGQGVRGNQPQHF.